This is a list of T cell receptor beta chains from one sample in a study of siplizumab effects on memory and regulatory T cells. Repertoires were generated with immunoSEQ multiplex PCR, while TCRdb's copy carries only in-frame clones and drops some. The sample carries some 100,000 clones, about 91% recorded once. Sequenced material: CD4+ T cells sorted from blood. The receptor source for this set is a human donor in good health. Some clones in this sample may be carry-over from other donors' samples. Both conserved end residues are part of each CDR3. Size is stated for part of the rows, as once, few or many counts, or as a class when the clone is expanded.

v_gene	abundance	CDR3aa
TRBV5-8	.	CASSRRGDSYEQYF
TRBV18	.	CASSPGHLNEKLFF
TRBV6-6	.	CASTPPRAKNIQYF
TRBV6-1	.	CASSDLLAFSDEQFF
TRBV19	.	CASRDSPGGGQNIQYF
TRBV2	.	CASSPQGGASEYF
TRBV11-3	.	CASSLGGRQRTEAFF
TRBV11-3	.	CASSPSPSEQFF
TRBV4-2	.	CASSHSTEAFF
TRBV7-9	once	CASRPGRTGDAHEQYF
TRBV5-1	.	CASSLGSPLEAFF
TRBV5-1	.	CASSFRQNTDTQYF
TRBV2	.	CASSADRASYEQYF
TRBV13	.	CASSLGTGGNSNQPQHF
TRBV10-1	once	CASSASRERTYEQYF
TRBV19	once	CASSPQGQGTYEQYF